Below are 15 T cell receptor beta chains sequenced from a single sample in a study of early T cells in non-severe SARS-CoV-2 infection (dated by TCRdb to about 2021). The library was made by 5' RACE. The sequencer was a NextSeq 500. In TCRdb, the public reads were trimmed at Q25 with fastp and aligned with MiXCR, with productive beta chains retained. Identical CDR3 protein sequences are pooled into one entry, listed with their most common genes and DNA. The table for this sample lists around 77,000 distinct CDR3 sequences; more than 14% of them were counted only once. Roughly 4.3% of the sample goes to the ten largest clones. The material was whole blood, obtained at baseline. These receptors all stem from an adult who was a healthcare worker with PCR-confirmed SARS-CoV-2 infection or an uninfected control (not recorded which).

This sequence joins TRBV11-2 and TRBJ2-7; 7 nucleotides line up with TRBD1. The CDR3 spans 14 residues. Germline CDR1 SGHAT, CDR2 FQNNGV. V gave up 5 bases and J gave up 6 bases; unmatched junction bases: 10. This CDR3 reads CASSLRQGGAEQYF. The CDR3 DNA reads as TGTGCCAGCAGCCTCCGACAGGGTGGTGCCGAGCAGTACTTC.

The genes are TRBV5-1 and TRBJ1-4, with 10 nucleotides matching TRBD1. Germline V gene data show CDR1 as SGHRS and CDR2 as YFSETQ. The CDR3 is 13 amino acids. V was pared by 5 bases and J by 7 bases, with 2 bases of the junction left unmatched. The CDR3 loop is CASRTGGGEKLFF. As DNA, the CDR3 is TGCGCCAGCAGGACAGGGGGCGGTGAAAAACTGTTTTTT.

In this sample, this clonotype turned up a few times. This sequence joins TRBV20-1 and TRBJ2-1; 12 bases map to TRBD2. CDR1 is DFQATT and CDR2 is SNEGSKA in the germline V gene (reference sequence). The CDR3 is made up of 14 amino acids. With 5 bases clipped from V and 9 bases from J, the junction kept 8 bases outside the gene matches. The CDR3 protein is CSAVLAGGAIEQFF. The CDR3 region has the DNA TGCAGTGCTGTACTAGCGGGAGGAGCTATTGAGCAGTTCTTC.

This clonotype appeared a few times. The rearrangement joins TRBV27 to TRBJ2-1; a possible D gene is TRBD1 (5 bases). V gave up 3 bases and J gave up 4 bases, with 16 bases separating them. This CDR3 region has 16 residues. Germline V CDR1 and CDR2: MNHEY, SMNVEV (reference sequence). The CDR3 is CASSFELRTPYNEQFF. The CDR3 DNA sequence: TGTGCCAGCAGTTTCGAGCTGCGGACACCGTACAATGAGCAGTTCTTC.

This clonotype was seen at least ten times. CDR3 amino acids: CSARDWEGDTGELFF. For the CDR3, the DNA is TGCAGTGCTAGAGATTGGGAGGGGGACACCGGGGAGCTGTTTTTT. The V gene is TRBV20-1, the J gene TRBJ2-2, with D possibly matching TRBD2 (7 bases). CDR1 and CDR2 from the germline V gene are DFQATT and SNEGSKA (reference sequence). Trimming took off 0 bases at V and 3 bases at J, with 11 bases between the two ends. The CDR3 runs to 15 residues.

The J gene is TRBJ2-5, the V gene TRBV27; 8 bases are shared with TRBD2. J was trimmed by 4 bases and V by 5 bases; bases with no gene match: 6. There are 14 residues in the CDR3. The V gene's germline CDR1 is MNHEY and CDR2 SMNVEV (reference sequence). The CDR3 loop reads CASSTPGGRETQYF. The CDR3 DNA is TGTGCCAGCAGTACCCCGGGGGGGCGAGAGACCCAGTACTTC.

The chain carries TRBV5-1 and TRBJ2-7, with D maybe TRBD1 (5 bases). Germline-derived CDR1 and CDR2 are SGHRS and YFSETQ. The V end was cut by 0 bases, the J end by 6 bases, with 13 bases between. The CDR3 spans 14 residues. The CDR3 loop reads CASSLGGTVAEQYF. DNA of the CDR3: TGCGCCAGCAGCTTGGGGGGCACCGTAGCCGAGCAGTACTTC.

This clonotype was picked up many times. This rearrangement joins TRBV6-6 to TRBJ2-7; D may be TRBD2 (5 bases). This CDR3 is built from 12 residues. The V gene lost 0 bases and the J gene lost 6 bases, with 6 bases spanning the gap. The germline V gene encodes CDR1 MNHNY and CDR2 SVGAGI (reference sequence). As DNA, the CDR3 is TGTGCCAGCAGTTACTCGAGCGGCGAGCAGTACTTC. As protein: CASSYSSGEQYF.

This clonotype was observed at least ten times. This rearrangement joins TRBV20-1 to TRBJ2-5, with a possible D match to TRBD2 (5 bases). Trimming took 6 bases from V and 2 from J, leaving 19 bases between them. The CDR3 contains 15 residues. The V gene's germline CDR1 is DFQATT and CDR2 SNEGSKA (reference sequence). CDR3 protein: CSAKGTGKAQETQYF. The CDR3 coding sequence is TGCAGTGCCAAAGGAACGGGAAAGGCGCAAGAGACCCAGTACTTC.

V is TRBV19 and J is TRBJ2-7, with 7 bases lining up with TRBD1. V was clipped by 1 base and J by 3 bases; unmatched bases: 3. This CDR3 has 14 amino acids. The V gene's germline CDR1 is LNHDA and CDR2 SQIVND (reference sequence). The CDR3 DNA is TGTGCCAGTAGTATAGGACAGGGATTCTACGAGCAGTACTTC. Its protein is CASSIGQGFYEQYF. Together with reference TRBV19 and TRBJ2-7, the CDR3 gives the full variable domain: DGGITQSPKYLFRKEGQNVTLSCEQNLNHDAMYWYRQDPGQGLRLIYYSQIVNDFQKGDIAEGYSVSREKKESFPLTVTSAQKNPTAFYLCASSIGQGFYEQYFGPGTRLTVT.

The table lists this clonotype with many counts. J is TRBJ2-1 and V is TRBV7-9, with 8 bases fitting TRBD1. The trim removed 5 bases at V and 15 bases at J, leaving 6 bases unmatched. The CDR3 covers 11 residues. Germline assignment: CDR1 SEHNR and CDR2 FQNEAQ (reference sequence). CDR3: CASSADRVRFF. In DNA form, the CDR3 reads TGTGCCAGCAGCGCGGACAGGGTGCGGTTCTTC.

The chain has TRBV10-3 and TRBJ2-1; maybe TRBD2 (6 bases). CDR1 and CDR2 (germline): ENHRY, SYGVKD. This CDR3 has 16 amino acids. Trimming cost V 0 bases and J 4 bases, with 13 bases left between them. As DNA, the CDR3 is TGTGCCATCAGTGAGTCGAAACGCGGAGGGTACAATGAGCAGTTCTTC. Its protein is CAISESKRGGYNEQFF.

The gene calls are TRBV29-1 and TRBJ2-7, with a possible D match to TRBD1 (6 bases). V lost 5 bases and J lost 2, with 10 bases in between. The CDR3 has 12 residues. CDR1 and CDR2 from the germline V gene are SQVTM and ANQGSEA. The CDR3 sequence: CSVRDTTYEQYF. In DNA form, the CDR3 reads TGCAGCGTTCGGGACACTACCTACGAGCAGTACTTC.

This clonotype has at least ten counts. The gene calls are TRBV28 and TRBJ1-4; 9 bases are a match to TRBD1. This CDR3 has 15 residues. The V segment lost 2 bases and the J segment 6 bases; nucleotides outside the gene matches: 4. Germline values: CDR1 MDHEN, CDR2 SYDVKM. The CDR3, as DNA: TGTGCCAGCAGTTTAGGAGGGACAGGGCATGAAAAACTGTTTTTT. This translates into CASSLGGTGHEKLFF.

This clonotype was detected only a few times. The chain is built from TRBV10-3 and TRBJ2-3; D is unclear. CDR1 is ENHRY and CDR2 is SYGVKD in the germline V gene. This CDR3 is 15 amino acids long. V lost 8 bases and J lost 1, with 16 bases in between. The CDR3 protein is CAIAPPGLRTDTQYF. In DNA, the CDR3 is TGTGCCATCGCCCCCCCGGGTTTGCGCACAGATACGCAGTATTTT.